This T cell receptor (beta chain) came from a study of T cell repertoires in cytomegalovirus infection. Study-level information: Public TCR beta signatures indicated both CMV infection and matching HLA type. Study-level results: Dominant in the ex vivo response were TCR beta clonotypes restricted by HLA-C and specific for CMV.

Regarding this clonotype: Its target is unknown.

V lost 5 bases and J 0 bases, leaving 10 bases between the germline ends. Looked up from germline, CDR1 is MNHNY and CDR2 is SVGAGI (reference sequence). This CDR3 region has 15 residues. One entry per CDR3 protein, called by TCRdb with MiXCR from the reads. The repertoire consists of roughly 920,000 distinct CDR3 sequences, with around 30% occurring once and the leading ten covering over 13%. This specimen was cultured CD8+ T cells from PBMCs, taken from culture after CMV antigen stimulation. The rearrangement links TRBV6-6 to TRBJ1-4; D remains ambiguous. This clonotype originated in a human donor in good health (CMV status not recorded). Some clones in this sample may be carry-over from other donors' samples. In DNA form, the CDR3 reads TGTGCCAGCAGTCCCTACCCAGCAACTAATGAAAAACTGTTTTTT. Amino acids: CASSPYPATNEKLFF.